A selection of T cell receptor beta chains follows, all from one sample in a study of blood T cell repertoires in COVID-19. Method: immunoSEQ multiplex PCR; TCRdb's copy keeps in-frame clones and lacks some. This table has some 45,000 clones, under 85% appearing once. The specimen was peripheral blood. These receptors originate from an elderly woman with acute or convalescent COVID-19. The CDR3 runs from the conserved cysteine through the conserved F or W. The order of the fields is D gene, clone size, V gene, J gene, CDR3 length, CDR3 DNA, CDR3 protein. The D gene is left open where the match is weak. A clone size is listed for some rows: how often the clone was seen (once, few, many), or a class if it is expanded.

d_call: .
clone_size: few
v_call: TRBV7-9
j_call: TRBJ2-7
cdr3_length: 12
cdr3_nt: TGTGCCAGCAGCTTCAGCTCCTACGAGCAGTACTTC
cdr3_aa: CASSFSSYEQYF

d_call: TRBD2
clone_size: .
v_call: TRBV14
j_call: TRBJ2-4
cdr3_length: 15
cdr3_nt: TGTGCCAGCAGCCAAGGGGACGGGAGGGTGAGCATTCAGTACTTC
cdr3_aa: CASSQGDGRVSIQYF

d_call: .
clone_size: .
v_call: TRBV20-1
j_call: TRBJ2-7
cdr3_length: 11
cdr3_nt: TGCAGTGCTAGGGCAGTTGACGAGCAGTACTTC
cdr3_aa: CSARAVDEQYF

d_call: TRBD1
clone_size: .
v_call: TRBV5-5
j_call: TRBJ2-2
cdr3_length: 15
cdr3_nt: TGTGCCAGCAGCTGGGGACAGGGAGGTCGGGGGGAGCTGTTTTTT
cdr3_aa: CASSWGQGGRGELFF

d_call: .
clone_size: .
v_call: TRBV7-9
j_call: TRBJ1-2
cdr3_length: 12
cdr3_nt: TGTGCCAGCAGCTACCAGGCTACTGGCTACACCTTC
cdr3_aa: CASSYQATGYTF

d_call: TRBD2
clone_size: once
v_call: TRBV10-2
j_call: TRBJ2-7
cdr3_length: 14
cdr3_nt: TGCGCCAGCACCTTGCTCGGGACTAGCTACGAGCAGTACTTC
cdr3_aa: CASTLLGTSYEQYF

d_call: TRBD1
clone_size: once
v_call: TRBV4-2
j_call: TRBJ1-2
cdr3_length: 15
cdr3_nt: TGTGCCAGCAGCCAAGGACAGGGAGCTAACTATGGCTACACCTTC
cdr3_aa: CASSQGQGANYGYTF

d_call: .
clone_size: .
v_call: TRBV12-3/TRBV12-4
j_call: TRBJ1-1
cdr3_length: 12
cdr3_nt: TGTGCCAGCAGTTGGGGAGAATCTGAAGCTTTCTTT
cdr3_aa: CASSWGESEAFF

d_call: TRBD1
clone_size: .
v_call: TRBV19
j_call: TRBJ2-6
cdr3_length: 17
cdr3_nt: TGTGCCACCAAAGGACAGGACCTGACCTCCGGGGCCAACGTCCTGACTTTC
cdr3_aa: CATKGQDLTSGANVLTF

d_call: TRBD2
clone_size: .
v_call: TRBV4-1
j_call: TRBJ2-5
cdr3_length: 17
cdr3_nt: TGCGCCAGCAGCCAAGAAGGAAGGGGACTACAGCAAGAGACCCAGTACTTC
cdr3_aa: CASSQEGRGLQQETQYF

d_call: TRBD2
clone_size: .
v_call: TRBV28
j_call: TRBJ2-7
cdr3_length: 15
cdr3_nt: TGTGCCAGCAGTTTTAGCGGGCCGATCTCCTACGAGCAGTACTTC
cdr3_aa: CASSFSGPISYEQYF

d_call: .
clone_size: .
v_call: TRBV20-1
j_call: TRBJ2-7
cdr3_length: 12
cdr3_nt: TGCAGTGCTAGTAGGGGGTCCTACGAGCAGTACTTC
cdr3_aa: CSASRGSYEQYF

d_call: .
clone_size: .
v_call: TRBV19
j_call: TRBJ1-1
cdr3_length: 14
cdr3_nt: TGTGCCAGTAAGGGGAACAGGGCTGAAGTTGAAGCTTTCTTT
cdr3_aa: CASKGNRAEVEAFF

d_call: TRBD1
clone_size: .
v_call: TRBV5-1
j_call: TRBJ2-1
cdr3_length: 15
cdr3_nt: TGCGCCAGCAGCTGGGCAGTGACAGGGTTTACGGAGCAGTTCTTC
cdr3_aa: CASSWAVTGFTEQFF

d_call: TRBD1
clone_size: .
v_call: TRBV30
j_call: TRBJ2-7
cdr3_length: 14
cdr3_nt: TGTGCCTGGAGTACCGGGACAGGGTTCTACGAGCAGTACTTC
cdr3_aa: CAWSTGTGFYEQYF

d_call: .
clone_size: .
v_call: TRBV11-3
j_call: TRBJ2-3
cdr3_length: 13
cdr3_nt: TGTGCCAGCAGCACAGGGTTGACAGATACGCAGTATTTT
cdr3_aa: CASSTGLTDTQYF

d_call: TRBD1
clone_size: .
v_call: TRBV5-6
j_call: TRBJ1-1
cdr3_length: 15
cdr3_nt: TGTGCCAGCACTAGACAGGGCTCGCTGTCTTCAGAAGCTTTCTTT
cdr3_aa: CASTRQGSLSSEAFF

d_call: .
clone_size: .
v_call: TRBV20-1
j_call: TRBJ1-1
cdr3_length: 11
cdr3_nt: TGCAGTGCTAGTCAGGGCCTTGAAGCTTTCTTT
cdr3_aa: CSASQGLEAFF

d_call: .
clone_size: .
v_call: TRBV9
j_call: TRBJ2-6
cdr3_length: 16
cdr3_nt: TGTGCCAGCAGCGTAGGTCGTAGTGCTGGGGCCAACGTCCTGACTTTC
cdr3_aa: CASSVGRSAGANVLTF

d_call: TRBD1
clone_size: .
v_call: TRBV14
j_call: TRBJ2-7
cdr3_length: 14
cdr3_nt: TGTGCCAGCAGCCGAGGACAGGGGGGCTACGAGCAGTACTTC
cdr3_aa: CASSRGQGGYEQYF

d_call: TRBD2
clone_size: .
v_call: TRBV5-1
j_call: TRBJ2-1
cdr3_length: 14
cdr3_nt: TGCGCCAGCAGCCAAGGGACTAGCGGGAGGGTTGAGTTCTTC
cdr3_aa: CASSQGTSGRVEFF

d_call: .
clone_size: .
v_call: TRBV9
j_call: TRBJ2-1
cdr3_length: 15
cdr3_nt: TGTGCCAGCAGCGTAGGAGCGGGTAGCTACAATGAGCAGTTCTTC
cdr3_aa: CASSVGAGSYNEQFF

d_call: TRBD2
clone_size: .
v_call: TRBV5-4
j_call: TRBJ2-7
cdr3_length: 14
cdr3_nt: TGTGCCAGCAGTTTAGCGGGAAATAGGTACGAGCAGTACTTC
cdr3_aa: CASSLAGNRYEQYF

d_call: TRBD2
clone_size: once
v_call: TRBV2
j_call: TRBJ2-1
cdr3_length: 13
cdr3_nt: TGTGCCAGTGGTCGCGGGAGAAGCAATGAGCAGTTCTTC
cdr3_aa: CASGRGRSNEQFF

d_call: TRBD2
clone_size: .
v_call: TRBV24-1
j_call: TRBJ2-3
cdr3_length: 16
cdr3_nt: TGTGCCACCAGTGACCCAGCGGGGGGGTCGACAGATACGCAGTATTTT
cdr3_aa: CATSDPAGGSTDTQYF

d_call: .
clone_size: .
v_call: TRBV2
j_call: TRBJ1-2
cdr3_length: 13
cdr3_nt: TGTGCCAGCAGTGGCCAGCTAGACTATGGCTACACCTTC
cdr3_aa: CASSGQLDYGYTF

d_call: TRBD1
clone_size: .
v_call: TRBV11-1
j_call: TRBJ2-3
cdr3_length: 14
cdr3_nt: TGTGCCAGCAGCTTAGACAGGGGTACAGATACGCAGTATTTT
cdr3_aa: CASSLDRGTDTQYF

d_call: .
clone_size: once
v_call: TRBV19
j_call: TRBJ1-6
cdr3_length: 15
cdr3_nt: TGTGCCAGTAGTATAACCGGGACAAATAATTCACCCCTCCACTTT
cdr3_aa: CASSITGTNNSPLHF

d_call: .
clone_size: .
v_call: TRBV30
j_call: TRBJ1-2
cdr3_length: 14
cdr3_nt: TGTGCCCAATATGGGGGCCGAACCAGCTATGGCTACACCTTC
cdr3_aa: CAQYGGRTSYGYTF

d_call: .
clone_size: .
v_call: TRBV19
j_call: TRBJ1-5
cdr3_length: 14
cdr3_nt: TGTGCCAGTAATAGTCGGGTAGGCAATCAGCCCCAGCATTTT
cdr3_aa: CASNSRVGNQPQHF

d_call: .
clone_size: .
v_call: TRBV11-2
j_call: TRBJ2-3
cdr3_length: 14
cdr3_nt: TGTGCCAGCAGCATAGACAGAAACACAGATACGCAGTATTTT
cdr3_aa: CASSIDRNTDTQYF

d_call: .
clone_size: .
v_call: TRBV7-8
j_call: TRBJ1-1
cdr3_length: 11
cdr3_nt: TGTGCCAGCAGCCTCGGGGGTGAAGCTTTCTTT
cdr3_aa: CASSLGGEAFF

d_call: TRBD2
clone_size: .
v_call: TRBV7-9
j_call: TRBJ2-3
cdr3_length: 18
cdr3_nt: TGTGCCAGCAGCTCGGGACTAGCGGGAGGGTTTTTCACAGATACGCAGTATTTT
cdr3_aa: CASSSGLAGGFFTDTQYF

d_call: TRBD2
clone_size: few
v_call: TRBV6-1
j_call: TRBJ2-7
cdr3_length: 13
cdr3_nt: TGTGCCAGCAGTGAAATAGCGGGAGGGGCGCCACACTTC
cdr3_aa: CASSEIAGGAPHF

d_call: .
clone_size: .
v_call: TRBV11-2
j_call: TRBJ1-5
cdr3_length: 13
cdr3_nt: TGTGCCAGCAGCTTACAAGGGGATCAGCCCCAGCATTTT
cdr3_aa: CASSLQGDQPQHF

d_call: .
clone_size: .
v_call: TRBV12-3/TRBV12-4
j_call: TRBJ1-1
cdr3_length: 13
cdr3_nt: TGTGCCAGCACGACAGCCATGAACACTGAAGCTTTCTTT
cdr3_aa: CASTTAMNTEAFF

d_call: .
clone_size: .
v_call: TRBV6-5
j_call: TRBJ2-5
cdr3_length: 14
cdr3_nt: TGTGCCAGCATGTCGGCCAGGGGTTATGAGACCCAGTACTTC
cdr3_aa: CASMSARGYETQYF

d_call: .
clone_size: .
v_call: TRBV5-1
j_call: TRBJ2-2
cdr3_length: 14
cdr3_nt: TGCGCCAGCCTTGGGAGCGTTAACACCGGGGAGCTGTTTTTT
cdr3_aa: CASLGSVNTGELFF

d_call: TRBD1
clone_size: .
v_call: TRBV11-2
j_call: TRBJ2-1
cdr3_length: 16
cdr3_nt: TGTGCCAGCAGCTTACTCCGGACAGGGTCCTACAATGAGCAGTTCTTC
cdr3_aa: CASSLLRTGSYNEQFF

d_call: TRBD1
clone_size: .
v_call: TRBV5-8
j_call: TRBJ2-2
cdr3_length: 16
cdr3_nt: TGTGCCAGCAGCTTGCGAGGACAGGGGCTTTCCGGGGAGCTGTTTTTT
cdr3_aa: CASSLRGQGLSGELFF

d_call: .
clone_size: .
v_call: TRBV4-1
j_call: TRBJ1-4
cdr3_length: 15
cdr3_nt: TGCGCCAGCAGCCAAGGGGGACACCCTAATGAAAAACTGTTTTTT
cdr3_aa: CASSQGGHPNEKLFF

d_call: .
clone_size: .
v_call: TRBV11-2
j_call: TRBJ2-2
cdr3_length: 15
cdr3_nt: TGTGCCAGCAGTCACTTACCCGTCAACACCGGGGAGCTGTTTTTT
cdr3_aa: CASSHLPVNTGELFF

d_call: TRBD2
clone_size: .
v_call: TRBV7-2
j_call: TRBJ2-1
cdr3_length: 15
cdr3_nt: TGTGCCAGCAGCCCACAAGCGGGAGTTTTTAATGAGCAGTTCTTC
cdr3_aa: CASSPQAGVFNEQFF

d_call: TRBD2
clone_size: .
v_call: TRBV11-2
j_call: TRBJ2-1
cdr3_length: 15
cdr3_nt: TGTGCCAGCAGTCTACTAGCGGGTTCTTACAATGAGCAGTTCTTC
cdr3_aa: CASSLLAGSYNEQFF

d_call: TRBD1
clone_size: .
v_call: TRBV6-2/TRBV6-3
j_call: TRBJ1-6
cdr3_length: 14
cdr3_nt: TGTGCCAGCAGTACCGGGACAGGGTATTCACCCCTCCACTTT
cdr3_aa: CASSTGTGYSPLHF

d_call: TRBD2
clone_size: once
v_call: TRBV30
j_call: TRBJ2-7
cdr3_length: 14
cdr3_nt: TGTGCCTGGAGTGTGGCTAGCGGGAGCTACGAGCAGTACTTC
cdr3_aa: CAWSVASGSYEQYF

d_call: .
clone_size: .
v_call: TRBV27
j_call: TRBJ1-5
cdr3_length: 15
cdr3_nt: TGTGCCAGCAGTCCCACCGAGGGCTCCAATCAGCCCCAGCATTTT
cdr3_aa: CASSPTEGSNQPQHF

d_call: .
clone_size: .
v_call: TRBV30
j_call: TRBJ2-7
cdr3_length: 11
cdr3_nt: TGTGCCTGGAGTCTGGCCCAGGAGCAGTACTTC
cdr3_aa: CAWSLAQEQYF

d_call: TRBD2
clone_size: .
v_call: TRBV28
j_call: TRBJ2-1
cdr3_length: 15
cdr3_nt: TGTGCCAGCAGTTTAAGGCGGGAGGGCAGCAATGAGCAGTTCTTC
cdr3_aa: CASSLRREGSNEQFF

d_call: .
clone_size: .
v_call: TRBV19
j_call: TRBJ2-2
cdr3_length: 14
cdr3_nt: TGTGCCAGTCGGAGAAGCTTGAACACCGGGGAGCTGTTTTTT
cdr3_aa: CASRRSLNTGELFF

d_call: .
clone_size: .
v_call: TRBV7-2
j_call: TRBJ2-7
cdr3_length: 12
cdr3_nt: TGTGCCAGCAGCTTAGTCGTTTACGAGCAGTACTTC
cdr3_aa: CASSLVVYEQYF

d_call: TRBD1
clone_size: .
v_call: TRBV30
j_call: TRBJ1-2
cdr3_length: 16
cdr3_nt: TGTGCCTGGAGCGACTCTGGACAGGGAAGGTACTATGGCTACACCTTC
cdr3_aa: CAWSDSGQGRYYGYTF

d_call: .
clone_size: .
v_call: TRBV7-2
j_call: TRBJ2-7
cdr3_length: 13
cdr3_nt: TGTGCCAGCATCAGAGAGGGGGCGGGGGAGCAGTACTTC
cdr3_aa: CASIREGAGEQYF

d_call: TRBD2
clone_size: once
v_call: TRBV7-2
j_call: TRBJ2-2
cdr3_length: 16
cdr3_nt: TGTGCCAGCAGCCCAACGACTAGCGGGAGAACCGGGGAGCTGTTTTTT
cdr3_aa: CASSPTTSGRTGELFF